The next 32 T cell receptor beta chains were all read from a single sample in a study of T cell repertoires in cytomegalovirus infection (dated by TCRdb to about 2019). These receptors lack a known antigen. Interpreted using the paper, the treatment or condition label stands for: in vitro stimulation with specific CMV peptide epitopes to enrich CMV-specific T cells. The run used an Illumina HiSeq 1500. TCRdb reran the public reads through fastp at Q25 and MiXCR, keeping productive beta chains. Identical CDR3 proteins give one entry, which carries the most common genes and DNA. The table for this sample lists a few hundred thousand distinct CDR3 sequences; 20% to 25% of them were counted only once. The top ten constitute 10% to 15% of the sample. Here the sequenced sample was cultured PBMCs, taken from culture after CMV antigen stimulation. All receptors come from a human donor in good health (CMV status not recorded). Some clones in this sample may be carry-over from other donors' samples.

The chain combines TRBV12-3 or TRBV12-4 with TRBJ2-4; either TRBD1 or TRBD2 may fit D (5 bases each). The CDR3 is 13 amino acids. Trimming took 6 bases from V and 12 from J, leaving 18 bases between them. The CDR3 spells CASSVLGAYYQYF. The DNA of the CDR3 is TGTGCCAGCAGCGTACTAGGGGCGTACTATCAGTACTTC.

The table lists this clonotype with many counts. The genes are TRBV28 and TRBJ2-3, with unresolved D. V lost 8 bases, J lost 0 bases, and 15 bases lay in between. The CDR3 is 15 amino acids. CDR1 and CDR2 (germline): MDHEN, SYDVKM. The CDR3 DNA reads as TGTGCCAGCCATTCCCCCGGTGTTAGCACAGATACGCAGTATTTT. Its protein product is CASHSPGVSTDTQYF. The full variable domain, its missing parts supplied by reference TRBV28 and TRBJ2-3, is DVKVTQSSRYLVKRTGEKVFLECVQDMDHENMFWYRQDPGLGLRLIYFSYDVKMKEKGDIPEGYSVSREKKERFSLILESASTNQTSMYLCASHSPGVSTDTQYFGPGTRLTVL.

J is TRBJ2-7 and V is TRBV6-2 or TRBV6-3; 13 bases are shared with TRBD2. The germline CDR1 and CDR2 sequences are MNHEY and SVGEGT. The CDR3 runs to 16 residues. Trimming removed 6 bases from V and 9 bases from J; junction bases left unmatched: 14. In DNA, the CDR3 is TGTGCCAGCAGCATTGGACTAGCGGGAGTTAGACTCGGGCAGTACGTC. Protein product: CASSIGLAGVRLGQYV.

The J gene is TRBJ2-5, the V gene TRBV29-1; 7 bases agree with TRBD2. V was clipped by 6 bases and J by 1 base; unmatched bases: 5. Looked up from germline, CDR1 is SQVTM and CDR2 is ANQGSEA. This CDR3 has 13 amino acids. Here the CDR3 DNA reads TGCAGCGTGGACTCTAGCGGCCAAGAGACCCAGTACTTC. Protein product: CSVDSSGQETQYF. Combining the CDR3 with reference TRBV29-1 and TRBJ2-5 gives the whole variable domain SAVISQKPSRDICQRGTSLTIQCQVDSQVTMMFWYRQQPGQSLTLIATANQGSEATYESGFVIDKFPISRPNLTFSTLTVSNMSPEDSSIYLCSVDSSGQETQYFGPGTRLLVL.

The gene calls are TRBV15 and TRBJ2-1; a weak D match, TRBD2 (6 bases). The CDR3 length is 16 residues. The germline V and J ends were trimmed by 1 base and 8 bases, with 18 bases remaining between them. Per germline, CDR1 LNHNV and CDR2 YYDKDF (reference sequence). DNA for the CDR3: TGTGCCACCAGCAGAGTCCCGGGAGAAGGTCGTGATGAGCAGTTCTTC. Its protein product is CATSRVPGEGRDEQFF.

This clonotype was observed many times. This chain uses TRBV7-6 with TRBJ2-7; D possibly uses TRBD1 or TRBD2 (5 bases each). The CDR3 has 14 amino acids. CDR1 and CDR2 from the germline V gene are SGHVS and FNYEAQ. Trimming took off 5 bases at V and 5 bases at J, with 16 bases between the two ends. The CDR3 sequence: CASSNRDPPNEQYF. The CDR3 bases are TGTGCCAGCAGCAACCGGGACCCACCCAACGAGCAGTACTTC.

This clonotype was found many times. The CDR3 sequence is CASSLYPNSYNEQFF. CDR3 DNA: TGTGCCAGCAGCCTGTACCCCAACTCCTACAATGAGCAGTTCTTC. This rearrangement joins TRBV7-2 to TRBJ2-1; D remains unclear. CDR1 is SGHTA and CDR2 is FQGNSA in the germline V gene. Between the trimmed V and J ends, which lost 5 bases and 0 bases, there was a span of 11 bases. The CDR3 extends over 15 amino acids.

This chain links TRBV18 with TRBJ2-5, with D perhaps matching TRBD1 (6 bases). Germline CDR1 and CDR2: KGHSH and LQKENI. This CDR3 region has 17 residues. Trimming took 3 bases from V and 3 from J, leaving 20 bases between them. The CDR3, as DNA: TGTGCCAGCTCACCGAACAGGGCCCTATCTATCAAAGAGACCCAGTACTTC. This encodes CASSPNRALSIKETQYF.

The chain couples TRBV4-3 to TRBJ2-2, with 11 bases lining up with TRBD2. The CDR3 consists of 19 residues. In germline, CDR1 is LGHNA, CDR2 YSLEER. After removal of 0 bases from V and 0 bases from J, the junction contained 6 bases not matched to a gene. The CDR3, as DNA: TGCGCCAGCAGCCAAGATAGCGGGAGGGCCTTCTCGAACACCGGGGAGCTGTTTTTT. This sequence encodes CASSQDSGRAFSNTGELFF.

The rearrangement uses TRBV12-3 or TRBV12-4 and TRBJ2-7, with D perhaps matching TRBD1 (5 bases). Deletions cut 5 bases from V and 0 bases from J, with 11 bases between. This CDR3 comprises 14 residues. For the CDR3, the DNA is TGTGCCAGCAGTCCGACAGAGAGCTCCTACGAGCAGTACTTC. This sequence encodes CASSPTESSYEQYF.

The V and J genes are TRBV6-2 or TRBV6-3 and TRBJ2-5; possibly TRBD2 for D (6 bases). Trimming stripped 0 bases from V and 4 bases from J, with 12 bases between. CDR1 MNHEY and CDR2 SVGEGT come from the germline V gene. The CDR3 loop spans 15 amino acids. The CDR3 DNA follows: TGTGCCAGCAGTTACTCGGAGGGAGGAGGAGAGACCCAGTACTTC. It specifies CASSYSEGGGETQYF.

This clonotype has more than one count but fewer than ten. V and J are TRBV6-6 and TRBJ2-7; D might be TRBD1 or TRBD2, each matching 5 bases. From germline, CDR1 is MNHNY and CDR2 SVGAGI (reference sequence). V lost 2 bases to trimming and J lost 2 bases, with 10 bases between them. This CDR3 spans 14 amino acids. As DNA, the CDR3 is TGTGCCAGCAGTTACCGGGACCAAGCCTACGAGCAGTACTTC. This codes for CASSYRDQAYEQYF.

This clonotype was recorded many times. This chain links TRBV5-1 with TRBJ2-1; 8 nucleotides line up with TRBD2. The CDR3 is made up of 16 amino acids. Germline V CDR1 and CDR2: SGHRS, YFSETQ. The junction had 11 bases not matched to a gene; V was cut back by 0 bases and J by 9 bases. CDR3 sequence (DNA): TGCGCCAGCAGCTTGGTCGGGAGCGGGAGTTATAGTGAGCAGTTCTTC. Encoded protein: CASSLVGSGSYSEQFF. Full variable domain (rest looked up from reference TRBV5-1 and TRBJ2-1): KAGVTQTPRYLIKTRGQQVTLSCSPISGHRSVSWYQQTPGQGLQFLFEYFSETQRNKGNFPGRFSGRQFSNSRSEMNVSTLELGDSALYLCASSLVGSGSYSEQFFGPGTRLTVL.

V usage is TRBV2 and J usage is TRBJ2-1; a possible D gene is TRBD2 (5 bases). Germline loops: CDR1 SNHLY, CDR2 FYNNEI. Trimming pared 7 bases from V and 12 bases from J, leaving 13 bases between. The CDR3 consists of 11 residues. CDR3 amino acids: CASTGGRGQFF. CDR3 sequence (DNA): TGTGCCAGCACGGGTGGTCGGGGGCAGTTCTTC.

This clonotype was seen a handful of times. The J gene is TRBJ2-5, the V gene TRBV7-2; D unclear. Trimming removed 3 bases at V and 1 base at J, with 9 bases between. The CDR3 is made up of 14 amino acids. The germline gives CDR1 SGHTA, CDR2 FQGNSA. CDR3 sequence (DNA): TGTGCCAGCAGCTTTTCGGGCCCCCAAGAGACCCAGTACTTC. Encoded protein: CASSFSGPQETQYF. The variable domain in full, completed from reference TRBV7-2 and TRBJ2-5, reads GAGVSQSPSNKVTEKGKDVELRCDPISGHTALYWYRQSLGQGLEFLIYFQGNSAPDKSGLPSDRFSAERTGGSVSTLTIQRTQQEDSAVYLCASSFSGPQETQYFGPGTRLLVL.

V usage is TRBV15 and J usage is TRBJ2-7, with D perhaps TRBD1 (6 bases). The CDR3 covers 12 residues. Looked up from germline, CDR1 is LNHNV and CDR2 is YYDKDF (reference sequence). The V gene lost 5 bases and the J gene lost 6 bases, with 11 bases spanning the gap. The CDR3 DNA follows: TGTGCCACCAGCCAGACAGGAGCCGAGCAGTACGTC. It translates to CATSQTGAEQYV.

This chain uses TRBV28 with TRBJ1-1; no definite D call. V was cut by 7 bases and J by 0 bases, with 9 bases left in between. This CDR3 has 13 residues. From germline, CDR1 is MDHEN and CDR2 SYDVKM. CDR3 protein: CASTTPVNTEAFF. DNA for the CDR3: TGTGCCAGCACTACACCTGTGAACACTGAAGCTTTCTTT.

Ten or more counts support this clonotype. V gene TRBV10-3 combines with J gene TRBJ2-1; a possible D gene is TRBD2 (5 bases). The CDR3 spans 12 residues. The V end lost 3 bases, the J end lost 7 bases, and 7 bases lay between the germline ends. Per germline, CDR1 ENHRY and CDR2 SYGVKD. The CDR3 coding sequence is TGTGCCATCAGTGAAGCGGCAAATGAGCAGTTCTTC. It yields the protein CAISEAANEQFF.

The genes are TRBV4-1 and TRBJ1-2; unclear D gene. The V gene's germline CDR1 is MGHRA and CDR2 YSYEKL. V lost 1 base to trimming and J lost 2 bases, with 11 bases between them. The CDR3 loop spans 15 amino acids. This CDR3 is CASSQVVAGNYGYTF. CDR3 nucleotide sequence: TGCGCCAGCAGCCAAGTAGTGGCGGGGAACTATGGCTACACCTTC.

The chain employs TRBV4-3 and TRBJ1-1; 7 bases align to TRBD1. V lost 8 bases to trimming and J lost 5 bases; unmatched junction nucleotides: 11. CDR3 length: 14 amino acids. Germline V lookup: CDR1 LGHNA, CDR2 YSLEER. As DNA, the CDR3 is TGCGCCAGCGACACCCGACAGGGAGTTACTGAAGCTTTCTTT. This encodes CASDTRQGVTEAFF.

Only a few counts were recorded for this clonotype. The rearrangement uses TRBV12-3 or TRBV12-4 and TRBJ2-1; 12 bases fit TRBD2. The CDR3 is 14 amino acids. J lost 7 bases, V lost 11 bases, and 9 bases had no gene match. CDR3 sequence: CALSPTSGSNEQFF. CDR3 bases: TGTGCCCTTAGCCCGACTAGCGGGAGTAATGAGCAGTTCTTC.

The V and J genes are TRBV4-1 and TRBJ2-3, with 8 nucleotides matching TRBD1. V lost 2 bases, J lost 1 base, and 2 bases stayed unmatched. CDR3 length: 15 amino acids. CDR1 and CDR2 (germline): MGHRA, YSYEKL. CDR3 sequence: CASSQKTGGTDTQYF. The CDR3 DNA follows: TGCGCCAGCAGCCAAAAGACAGGGGGCACAGATACGCAGTATTTT.

This clonotype was seen a few times. The chain is built from TRBV10-2 and TRBJ2-1, with TRBD2 matching 8 bases. The germline V gene has CDR1 WSHSY and CDR2 SAAADI. The CDR3 runs to 16 residues. V lost 3 bases, J lost 3 bases, and 7 bases stayed unmatched. CDR3 sequence: CASSDLGTSGYNEQFF. The CDR3 DNA follows: TGCGCCAGCAGTGATTTGGGTACTAGCGGCTACAATGAGCAGTTCTTC.

This clonotype came up many times. The chain recombines TRBV2 with TRBJ1-2; D unresolved. V dropped 5 bases and J dropped 6 bases, with 10 bases sitting between them. The CDR3 is made up of 12 amino acids. Looked up from germline, CDR1 is SNHLY and CDR2 is FYNNEI. The chain's CDR3 is CASSFDMDGYTF. CDR3 DNA sequence: TGTGCCAGCAGTTTCGACATGGATGGCTACACCTTC.

This clonotype was recorded a few times. The junction does not match germline at one end; this may be a read error. CDR3: CASSLANEKLFF. The CDR3 nucleotides read TGTGCCAGCAGTTTAGCTAACGAAAAACTGTTTTTT. This chain connects TRBV12-3 or TRBV12-4 to TRBJ1-4; D is undetermined. This CDR3 has 12 residues.

The rearrangement links TRBV5-4 to TRBJ1-1; D unresolved. The germline V gene has CDR1 SGHNT and CDR2 YYREEE (reference sequence). Trimming took off 4 bases at V and 4 bases at J, with 14 bases between the two ends. There are 14 residues in the CDR3. CDR3 sequence reads: CASSPDPGSTEAFF. The CDR3 bases are TGTGCCAGCAGCCCTGACCCGGGGAGCACTGAAGCTTTCTTT.

The genes are TRBV7-4 and TRBJ1-1; TRBD1 agrees at 8 bases. CDR3 size: 15 residues. The V gene's germline CDR1 is SGHVT and CDR2 SQSDAQ. V gave up 4 bases and J gave up 1 base; unmatched junction bases: 5. The DNA of the CDR3 is TGTGCCAGCAGCTCACCAGGGGGCGGGAACACTGAAGCTTTCTTT. Translated, it gives CASSSPGGGNTEAFF.

This sequence joins TRBV7-8 and TRBJ2-7; D gene ambiguous. Trimming left V 5 bases short and J 6 bases short, with 23 bases between. The CDR3 is made up of 16 amino acids. CDR1 is SGHVS and CDR2 is FQNEAQ in the germline V gene. CDR3 in amino acids: CASSAELLGRLSEQYF. In nucleotides, the CDR3 is TGTGCCAGCAGCGCAGAACTGCTCGGACGGCTGTCCGAGCAGTACTTC.

There are many counts of this clonotype. The V gene is TRBV7-8, the J gene TRBJ2-1; the D is unclear. Between the trimmed V and J ends, which lost 4 bases and 7 bases, there was a span of 8 bases. The CDR3 sequence is 12 residues long. Germline CDR1 is SGHVS and CDR2 is FQNEAQ. The CDR3 spells CASSSSLNEQFF. The DNA of the CDR3 is TGTGCCAGCAGCTCCAGTCTGAATGAGCAGTTCTTC.

The chain combines TRBV28 with TRBJ1-2, with 7 nucleotides matching TRBD1. This CDR3 is built from 14 residues. With 6 bases clipped from V and 7 bases from J, the junction kept 11 bases outside the gene matches. The germline V gene encodes CDR1 MDHEN and CDR2 SYDVKM. In nucleotides, the CDR3 is TGTGCCAGCAGCTCCCTGACAGGGAGAGGTGGCTACACCTTC. Protein: CASSSLTGRGGYTF.

The rearrangement links TRBV6-5 to TRBJ2-3; a weak D match, TRBD2 (5 bases). Germline lookup yields CDR1 MNHEY and CDR2 SVGAGI. Trimming shortened V by 8 bases and J by 5 bases, and 17 bases separated the two germline ends. CDR3 length: 14 residues. The CDR3 reads CASLLGVKKDTQYF. For the CDR3, the DNA is TGTGCCAGCCTCCTGGGAGTGAAAAAAGATACGCAGTATTTT.

This rearrangement joins TRBV7-2 to TRBJ2-5, with 8 positions matching TRBD1. Trimming cost V 1 base and J 3 bases; bases outside gene matches: 4. Germline V gene lookup returns CDR1 SGHTA and CDR2 FQGNSA. This CDR3 has 15 amino acids. CDR3: CASSLGNRGKETQYF. For the CDR3, the DNA is TGTGCCAGCAGCTTAGGTAACAGGGGGAAAGAGACCCAGTACTTC.